The clone carrying this T cell receptor beta chain was seen ten or more times. Its antigen is unknown. The unsorted libraries were generated from a total of 2 million PBMCs, which had been stored in RNAlater at -80 C. Every sequencing run generated over 190 million TCR-beta sequences from 15-18 subjects. TCRdb independently ran MiXCR on the 5' RACE reads; one entry per CDR3 protein. The sample consists of nearly 60,000 distinct CDR3 sequences, 3% to 4% of them appearing once. This sample was taken from a study of neurological immune-mediated disorders. Study-level points and caveats: Phylogenetic grouping assigned the repertoires of 18 of 34 multiple sclerosis patients to a single related-CDR3 cluster, representing a possible signature. The study found no CDR3 amino acid sequences shared by expanded clones across subjects, suggesting private repertoires in all groups.

CDR3 size: 14 residues. CDR1 and CDR2 from the germline V gene are DFQATT and SNEGSKA (reference sequence). Deletions cut 6 bases from V and 1 base from J, with 12 bases between. Material for sequencing was PBMCs. V usage is TRBV20-1 and J usage is TRBJ2-2, with D uncertain. The sequence was collected from a woman in her fifties or sixties with multiple sclerosis. The CDR3 reads CSAYPTRNTGELFF. The CDR3 coding sequence is TGCAGTGCCTATCCGACCCGGAACACCGGGGAGCTGTTTTTT.